These T cell receptor beta chains were read from a single sample in a study of shared clonotypes between healthy human individuals. Produced via immunoSEQ multiplex PCR; TCRdb's table is partial and in-frame only. The sample carries about 2.1 million clones, approximately 94% recorded once. Sequencing was performed on naive CD8+ T cells from PBMCs. These receptors all come from a man younger than 35 in good health. Some clones in this sample may be carry-over from other donors' samples. Both conserved end residues are part of each CDR3. The order of the fields is clone size, D gene, V gene, J gene, CDR3 protein, CDR3 DNA. A D gene is named only where the DNA matches it firmly. A clone size is listed for some rows: how often the clone was seen (once, few, many), or a class if it is expanded.

.	.	TRBV5-8	TRBJ2-5	CASSWSHAETQYF	TGTGCCAGCAGCTGGAGCCACGCGGAGACCCAGTACTTC
.	.	TRBV27	TRBJ2-7	CASSLGDGSYEQYF	TGTGCCAGCAGCCTTGGGGACGGGTCCTACGAGCAGTACTTC
.	TRBD1	TRBV27	TRBJ2-6	CASSSRGTLSGANVLTF	TGTGCCAGCAGTTCCAGGGGGACACTATCTGGGGCCAACGTCCTGACTTTC
.	TRBD1	TRBV9	TRBJ1-2	CASSVGSRDRRGYTF	TGTGCCAGCAGCGTAGGAAGTAGGGACAGGAGAGGCTACACCTTC
.	.	TRBV7-9	TRBJ2-3	CASSLATNRVDTQYF	TGTGCCAGCAGCTTAGCTACCAACAGGGTGGATACGCAGTATTTT
.	.	TRBV6-1	TRBJ2-1	CASSGQGSYNEQFF	TGTGCCAGCAGTGGGCAAGGCTCCTACAATGAGCAGTTCTTC
.	TRBD1	TRBV29-1	TRBJ1-3	CSVVEGASGNTIYF	TGCAGCGTTGTGGAGGGGGCGTCCGGAAACACCATATATTTT
.	.	TRBV7-9	TRBJ1-5	CASSLGGGNQPQHF	TGTGCCAGCAGCTTAGGGGGAGGCAATCAGCCCCAGCATTTT
.	.	TRBV2	TRBJ2-1	CASRPGAGVLNEQFF	TGTGCCAGCAGACCAGGGGCGGGAGTACTCAATGAGCAGTTCTTC
few	.	TRBV7-8	TRBJ1-3	CASSLVSGNTIYF	TGTGCCAGCAGCTTAGTGTCAGGAAACACCATATATTTT
.	TRBD1	TRBV9	TRBJ2-7	CASSVGTGEKNEQYF	TGTGCCAGCAGCGTTGGGACAGGGGAGAAGAACGAGCAGTACTTC
.	.	TRBV5-1	TRBJ1-1	CASSSVVLGNTEAFF	TGCGCCAGCAGCTCCGTTGTTCTGGGGAACACTGAAGCTTTCTTT
.	.	TRBV7-9	TRBJ1-4	CASSLEGRFEKLFF	TGTGCCAGCAGCTTAGAGGGGAGATTTGAAAAACTGTTTTTT
once	.	TRBV27	TRBJ2-1	CASSLISGHYNEQFF	TGTGCCAGCAGTTTGATTAGCGGACACTACAATGAGCAGTTCTTC
.	.	TRBV4-2	TRBJ2-2	CASSQDRLEGNTGELFF	TGTGCCAGCAGCCAAGACCGATTGGAGGGGAACACCGGGGAGCTGTTTTTT
.	.	TRBV28	TRBJ2-7	CASTQPHREIYEQYF	TGTGCCAGCACCCAACCCCACAGGGAAATCTACGAGCAGTACTTC
.	.	TRBV29-1	TRBJ1-2	CSVVTVNVGGSPNYGYTF	TGCAGCGTTGTTACCGTCAACGTAGGTGGCAGCCCTAACTATGGCTACACCTTC
.	TRBD2	TRBV5-4	TRBJ2-7	CASSLDAGTSGTYEQYF	TGTGCCAGCAGCTTGGACGCCGGGACTAGCGGCACCTACGAGCAGTACTTC
.	.	TRBV25-1	TRBJ2-7	CATLSRTASYEQYF	TGTGCCACCCTATCTCGGACAGCTTCCTACGAGCAGTACTTC
.	.	TRBV11-2	TRBJ1-3	CASSLPGGIGNTIYF	TGTGCCAGCAGCTTACCGGGCGGGATCGGAAACACCATATATTTT
.	.	TRBV7-9	TRBJ1-3	CASSPGTRGNTIYF	TGTGCCAGCAGCCCTGGGACAAGAGGAAACACCATATATTTT
.	.	TRBV6-6	TRBJ2-1	CASREGLEFF	TGTGCCAGCAGGGAGGGTCTGGAGTTCTTC